The 29 T cell receptor beta chains below come from one sample, sequenced in a study of Ad26.COV2.S vaccination and SARS-CoV-2 variants. Data came from immunoSEQ multiplex PCR; TCRdb stores just in-frame clones and leaves some out. The sample has hundreds of thousands of clones, around 89% seen once. Documented treatment: around 19 received Ad26.COV2.S at low or high dose, single or two shots; five or six received placebo; per-sample allocation not given. Sampling was performed 63 days after the first vaccine or placebo injection. Sequencing used peripheral blood, obtained in a trial of Ad26.COV2.S vaccine versus placebo. These TCRs come from a person between 18 and 65 years old who received the Ad26.COV2.S COVID-19 vaccine or a placebo.

The J gene is TRBJ2-2, the V gene TRBV18; D is possibly TRBD1 (5 bases). Germline CDR1 reads KGHSH; CDR2 reads LQKENI. This CDR3 contains 14 residues. With 0 bases removed from V and 7 bases from J, the gap between germline ends came to 9 bases. CDR3 protein: CASSPPSTGGELFF. The DNA for the CDR3 is TGTGCCAGCTCACCACCGAGTACAGGCGGGGAGCTGTTTTTT.

This chain uses TRBV11-2 with TRBJ1-1, with D uncertain. Trimming pared 0 bases from V and 5 bases from J, leaving 13 bases between. CDR3 length: 15 residues. Germline values: CDR1 SGHAT, CDR2 FQNNGV. CDR3 protein: CASSLEAARGTEAFF. CDR3 DNA: TGTGCCAGCAGCTTAGAGGCGGCCCGAGGAACTGAAGCTTTCTTT.

The chain employs TRBV12-5 and TRBJ1-2; D might be TRBD1 (6 bases). Germline CDR1 is LGHNT and CDR2 is FRNRAP. Deletions cut 5 bases from V and 5 bases from J, with 18 bases between. CDR3 length equals 15 residues. As DNA, the CDR3 is TGTGCTAGTGGTCCTCGACCCACAGGGATTTATGGCTACACCTTC. This codes for CASGPRPTGIYGYTF.

The chain recombines TRBV27 with TRBJ2-5; TRBD2 matches at 8 bases. V was pared by 4 bases and J by 5 bases, with 15 bases of the junction left unmatched. This CDR3 spans 17 amino acids. The germline CDR1 and CDR2 sequences are MNHEY and SMNVEV (reference sequence). The CDR3 nucleotides are TGTGCCAGCAGTTCCGACTTTAGAGCGGGGGAGCGGGAGACCCAGTACTTC. Its protein product is CASSSDFRAGERETQYF.

The chain uses TRBV7-8 and TRBJ1-5; possible D gene TRBD1, 5 bases. The V end was cut by 4 bases, the J end by 0 bases, with 13 bases between. Germline loops: CDR1 SGHVS, CDR2 FQNEAQ. There are 16 residues in the CDR3. The CDR3 reads CASSSETAYSNQPQHF. As DNA, the CDR3 is TGTGCCAGCAGCTCAGAGACAGCCTATAGCAATCAGCCCCAGCATTTT.

V and J are TRBV10-3 and TRBJ2-7, with 8 bases matching TRBD2. Germline V gene lookup returns CDR1 ENHRY and CDR2 SYGVKD. The CDR3 contains 14 residues. V lost 10 bases, J lost 3 bases, and 11 bases stayed unmatched. CDR3 nucleotides: TGTGCCACCGGACGGGGGGGTGTCCTCTACGAGCAGTACTTC. Its protein is CATGRGGVLYEQYF.

The chain has TRBV19 and TRBJ1-1; 7 bases agree with TRBD1. Per the germline V gene, CDR1 is LNHDA and CDR2 is SQIVND (reference sequence). The CDR3 sequence is 17 residues long. J gave up 5 bases and V 9 bases, and 21 bases lay outside the gene matches. The DNA for the CDR3 is TGTGCCAGCCTTCGTTCACAGGGGATGAATACGAGGACTGAAGCTTTCTTT. It yields the protein CASLRSQGMNTRTEAFF.

This chain joins TRBV18 and TRBJ2-7, with unresolved D. In germline, CDR1 is KGHSH, CDR2 LQKENI. V was cut by 3 bases and J by 1 base, with 16 bases left in between. The CDR3 is 16 residues long. This CDR3 reads CASSPRGQQGSYEQYF. Here the CDR3 DNA reads TGTGCCAGCTCACCCCGAGGCCAACAAGGGTCCTACGAGCAGTACTTC. The full variable domain, in which reference TRBV18 and TRBJ2-7 provide the parts outside the CDR3, is NAGVMQNPRHLVRRRGQEARLRCSPMKGHSHVYWYRQLPEEGLKFMVYLQKENIIDESGMPKERFSAEFPKEGPSILRIQQVVRGDSAAYFCASSPRGQQGSYEQYFGPGTRLTVT.

V usage is TRBV7-9 and J usage is TRBJ1-5; TRBD1 is a possible D gene (6 bases). Trimming cost V 5 bases and J 5 bases, with 19 bases left between them. This CDR3 is built from 16 residues. Germline V CDR1 and CDR2: SEHNR, FQNEAQ (reference sequence). CDR3 sequence: CASSPGPTGSHQPQHF. Here the CDR3 DNA reads TGTGCCAGCAGCCCAGGACCCACAGGGTCCCATCAGCCCCAGCATTTT.

This sequence joins TRBV19 and TRBJ2-4, with D possibly being TRBD2 (6 bases). V was cut by 6 bases and J by 12 bases, with 30 bases left in between. The CDR3 covers 17 residues. Germline CDR1 reads LNHDA; CDR2 reads SQIVND (reference sequence). For the CDR3, the DNA is TGTGCCAGTAGCAAATCGTTGGCGGGACGGGAGCTGAGGACTCAGTACTTC. Its translation: CASSKSLAGRELRTQYF.

This chain connects TRBV6-5 to TRBJ2-1; no firm D call. With 7 bases removed from V and 6 bases from J, the gap between germline ends came to 19 bases. The CDR3 length is 15 residues. The germline gives CDR1 MNHEY, CDR2 SVGAGI. CDR3 sequence reads: CASTPWVGSINEQFF. For the CDR3, the DNA is TGTGCCAGCACTCCCTGGGTCGGCAGTATCAATGAGCAGTTCTTC.

The chain carries TRBV19 and TRBJ2-7; maybe TRBD2 (6 bases). This CDR3 is built from 14 residues. Trimming left V 3 bases short and J 2 bases short, with 11 bases between. Germline CDR1 LNHDA, CDR2 SQIVND (reference sequence). CDR3 DNA: TGTGCCAGTAGTATCGTGCGCGGGGCCTACGAGCAGTACTTC. Its protein is CASSIVRGAYEQYF.

V and J are TRBV7-9 and TRBJ2-5; 9 positions agree with TRBD1. V shed 4 bases, J shed 3 bases, and the junction held 6 bases outside the gene matches. Germline V gives CDR1 SEHNR, CDR2 FQNEAQ (reference sequence). The CDR3 runs 15 residues. CDR3 DNA sequence: TGTGCCAGCAGCTCCCTCCGGGACAGGGAAGAGACCCAGTACTTC. Encoded protein: CASSSLRDREETQYF.

In its sample, this clone was seen once. The gene calls are TRBV10-1 and TRBJ2-1; TRBD1 matches at 10 bases. Trimming at V came to 4 bases and at J to 8 bases, leaving 8 bases not matched to a gene. The CDR3 is made up of 15 amino acids. CDR1 and CDR2 (germline): WNHNN, SYGVQD (reference sequence). The chain's CDR3 is CASSAPGQGTDEQFF. The CDR3 DNA follows: TGCGCCAGCAGTGCCCCGGGACAGGGGACCGATGAGCAGTTCTTC.

The V gene is TRBV4-1, the J gene TRBJ2-7; TRBD1 matches at 9 bases. The CDR3 spans 15 residues. Germline V gives CDR1 MGHRA, CDR2 YSYEKL. V lost 6 bases, J lost 2 bases, and 8 bases stayed unmatched. The CDR3, as DNA: TGCGCCAGCAGACACCCGGGACAGGGACCCTACGAGCAGTACTTC. Translated, it gives CASRHPGQGPYEQYF.

The rearrangement uses TRBV30 and TRBJ2-7; tentatively, D is TRBD1 (6 bases). The germline V gene has CDR1 GTSNPN and CDR2 SVGIG (reference sequence). This CDR3 contains 13 residues. V dropped 3 bases and J dropped 1 base, with 10 bases sitting between them. The CDR3: CAWSRTASYEQYF. The DNA of the CDR3 is TGTGCCTGGAGCAGGACAGCTTCCTACGAGCAGTACTTC.

The chain recombines TRBV5-1 with TRBJ2-7; the match to TRBD1 covers 10 bases. Germline values: CDR1 SGHRS, CDR2 YFSETQ. The CDR3 is made up of 15 amino acids. J gave up 3 bases and V 3 bases, and 6 bases lay outside the gene matches. CDR3 coding DNA: TGCGCCAGCAGCTCTCGGGGACAGGGGCACTACGAGCAGTACTTC. Amino acids: CASSSRGQGHYEQYF.

This clone turned up a few times. The chain uses TRBV12-5 and TRBJ2-7; TRBD1 is a possible D gene (6 bases). CDR3 length: 17 amino acids. V lost 3 bases, J lost 3 bases, and 21 bases lay in between. Germline CDR1 and CDR2: LGHNT and FRNRAP. The CDR3 nucleotides read TGTGCTAGTGGTTTTCCCTTTCAACAGGGAAGGGACTACGAGCAGTACTTC. It is translated as CASGFPFQQGRDYEQYF.

The CDR3 spells CASSVEGGNTEAFF. DNA of the CDR3: TGTGCCAGCAGCGTAGAGGGCGGAAACACTGAAGCTTTCTTT. The chain uses TRBV9 and TRBJ1-1; D not certain. V lost 0 bases, J lost 2 bases, and 8 bases lay in between. CDR3 length: 14 amino acids. Germline V gives CDR1 SGDLS, CDR2 YYNGEE.

The chain links TRBV19 to TRBJ2-4; 11 bases are shared with TRBD1. The V gene's germline CDR1 is LNHDA and CDR2 SQIVND (reference sequence). CDR3 length equals 15 residues. The V and J ends lost 5 bases and 8 bases, in that order; junction bases with no gene match: 8. CDR3 amino acids: CASSQLGQGAYIQYF. As DNA, the CDR3 is TGTGCCAGTAGTCAACTTGGACAGGGGGCGTACATTCAGTACTTC.

The chain uses TRBV6-4 and TRBJ2-3; 11 bases map to TRBD2. CDR1 is MRHNA, CDR2 SNTAGT, per germline. The CDR3 totals 15 residues. The trim removed 6 bases at V and 2 bases at J, leaving 4 bases unmatched. CDR3 in amino acids: CASSSSGGTTDTQYF. The CDR3 nucleotides read TGTGCCAGCAGCTCTAGCGGGGGGACCACAGATACGCAGTATTTT.

The chain employs TRBV6-5 and TRBJ1-6, with 8 bases identical to TRBD1. The CDR3 contains 14 residues. Germline CDR1 reads MNHEY; CDR2 reads SVGAGI. Trimming removed 7 bases from V and 8 bases from J; junction bases left unmatched: 7. The DNA for the CDR3 is TGTGCCAGCACCCGACAGGGGAATGATTCACCCCTCCACTTT. Protein: CASTRQGNDSPLHF.

Comments on this clone: Other DNA sequences within the sample encode an identical CDR3. This chain joins TRBV9 and TRBJ2-2; D is ambiguous. The CDR3 contains 13 residues. V was trimmed by 0 bases and J by 4 bases, leaving 4 bases between them. CDR1 is SGDLS, CDR2 YYNGEE, per germline. CDR3 sequence (DNA): TGTGCCAGCAGCGTAGAGGGCACCGGGGAGCTGTTTTTT. Its translation: CASSVEGTGELFF. Complete variable domain (other parts from reference TRBV9 and TRBJ2-2): DSGVTQTPKHLITATGQRVTLRCSPRSGDLSVYWYQQSLDQGLQFLIQYYNGEERAKGNILERFSAQQFPDLHSELNLSSLELGDSALYFCASSVEGTGELFFGEGSRLTVL.

The chain carries TRBV18 and TRBJ2-1, with D possibly matching TRBD2 (6 bases). The germline CDR1 and CDR2 sequences are KGHSH and LQKENI. Between the trimmed V and J ends, which lost 3 bases and 6 bases, there was a span of 15 bases. This CDR3 contains 15 residues. The chain's CDR3 is CASSPGTSESNEQFF. Written as DNA, the CDR3 is TGTGCCAGCTCACCCGGGACTTCGGAGAGCAATGAGCAGTTCTTC.

For the CDR3, the DNA is TGTGCCAGCAGCCGTCCCGACACATTCTACGAGCAGTACTTC. Translated: CASSRPDTFYEQYF. The chain uses TRBV7-9 and TRBJ2-7; D is uncertain. The CDR3 spans 14 residues. CDR1 and CDR2 (germline): SEHNR, FQNEAQ (reference sequence). V lost 5 bases and J lost 3, with 14 bases in between. Combining the CDR3 with reference TRBV7-9 and TRBJ2-7 gives the whole variable domain DTGVSQNPRHKITKRGQNVTFRCDPISEHNRLYWYRQTLGQGPEFLTYFQNEAQLEKSRLLSDRFSAERPKGSFSTLEIQRTEQGDSAMYLCASSRPDTFYEQYFGPGTRLTVT.

This chain joins TRBV5-1 and TRBJ1-2; 8 bases map to TRBD1. The CDR3 has 15 amino acids. The V gene end was trimmed by 0 bases and the J gene end by 4 bases; junction bases not matched to a gene: 5. The germline gives CDR1 SGHRS, CDR2 YFSETQ. DNA of the CDR3: TGCGCCAGCAGCTTGGGGACAGGGCCCTCCTATGGCTACACCTTC. It encodes CASSLGTGPSYGYTF. Full variable domain (outside the CDR3, taken from reference TRBV5-1 and TRBJ1-2): KAGVTQTPRYLIKTRGQQVTLSCSPISGHRSVSWYQQTPGQGLQFLFEYFSETQRNKGNFPGRFSGRQFSNSRSEMNVSTLELGDSALYLCASSLGTGPSYGYTFGSGTRLTVV.

This clone occurred once. The chain combines TRBV10-1 with TRBJ1-4; no firm D call. Trimming took off 0 bases at V and 8 bases at J, with 10 bases between the two ends. Looked up from germline, CDR1 is WNHNN and CDR2 is SYGVQD (reference sequence). This CDR3 is built from 14 residues. This CDR3 is CASSESSGREKLFF. CDR3 nucleotide sequence: TGCGCCAGCAGTGAGTCGAGTGGCAGAGAAAAACTGTTTTTT.

This clone was seen just once. The rearrangement links TRBV2 to TRBJ1-1; the D gene is possibly TRBD1 (5 bases). The V gene lost 6 bases and the J gene lost 4 bases, with 15 bases spanning the gap. In germline, CDR1 is SNHLY, CDR2 FYNNEI. The CDR3 has 14 amino acids. CDR3 sequence reads: CASRPSRVGTEAFF. The CDR3 nucleotides read TGTGCCAGCAGGCCCTCCAGGGTTGGCACTGAAGCTTTCTTT.

V gene TRBV3-1 (or the pseudogene TRBV3-2) combines with J gene TRBJ2-5; a possible D gene is TRBD2 (5 bases). V lost 1 base to trimming and J lost 6 bases, with 6 bases between them. The germline gives CDR1 LGHDT, CDR2 YNNKEL (reference sequence). The CDR3 totals 12 residues. This CDR3 reads CASSQGGKTQYF. CDR3 in DNA: TGTGCCAGCAGCCAAGGAGGGAAGACCCAGTACTTC.